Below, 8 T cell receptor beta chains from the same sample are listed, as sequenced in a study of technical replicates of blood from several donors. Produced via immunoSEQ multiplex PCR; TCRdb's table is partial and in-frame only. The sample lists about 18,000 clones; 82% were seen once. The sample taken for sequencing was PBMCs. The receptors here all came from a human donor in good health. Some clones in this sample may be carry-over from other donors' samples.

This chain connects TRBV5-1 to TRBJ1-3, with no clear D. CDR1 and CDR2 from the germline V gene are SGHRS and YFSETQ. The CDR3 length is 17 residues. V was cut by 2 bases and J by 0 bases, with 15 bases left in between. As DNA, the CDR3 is TGCGCCAGCAGCTTATCCCCGAAAACTAGCTCTGGAAACACCATATATTTT. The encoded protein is CASSLSPKTSSGNTIYF.

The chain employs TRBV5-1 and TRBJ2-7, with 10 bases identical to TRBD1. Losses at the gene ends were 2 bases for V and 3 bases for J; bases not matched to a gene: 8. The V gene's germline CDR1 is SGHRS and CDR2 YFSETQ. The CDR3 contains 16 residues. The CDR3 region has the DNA TGCGCCAGCAGCTTAAAATGGGACAGGGGCCTCTACGAGCAGTACTTC. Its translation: CASSLKWDRGLYEQYF.

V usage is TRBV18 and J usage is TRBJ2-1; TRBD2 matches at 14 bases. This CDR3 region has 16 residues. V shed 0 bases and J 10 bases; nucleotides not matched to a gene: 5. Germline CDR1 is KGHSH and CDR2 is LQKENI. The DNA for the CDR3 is TGTGCCAGCTCACCACCGGGACTAGCGGGAGTGCAGGAGCAGTTCTTC. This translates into CASSPPGLAGVQEQFF. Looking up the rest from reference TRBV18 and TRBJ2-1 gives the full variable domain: NAGVMQNPRHLVRRRGQEARLRCSPMKGHSHVYWYRQLPEEGLKFMVYLQKENIIDESGMPKERFSAEFPKEGPSILRIQQVVRGDSAAYFCASSPPGLAGVQEQFFGPGTRLTVL.

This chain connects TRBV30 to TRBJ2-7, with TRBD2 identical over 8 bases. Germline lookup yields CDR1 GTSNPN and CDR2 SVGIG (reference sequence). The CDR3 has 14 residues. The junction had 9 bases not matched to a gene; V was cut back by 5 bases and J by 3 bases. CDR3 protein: CAWGSGTAHYEQYF. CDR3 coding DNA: TGTGCCTGGGGTAGCGGGACGGCCCACTACGAGCAGTACTTC.

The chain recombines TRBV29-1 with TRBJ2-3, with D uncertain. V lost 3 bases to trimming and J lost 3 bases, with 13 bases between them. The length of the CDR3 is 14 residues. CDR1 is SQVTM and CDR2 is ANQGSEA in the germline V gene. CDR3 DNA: TGCAGCGTTGATCTCAGTCGCGGAACAGATACGCAGTATTTT. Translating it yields CSVDLSRGTDTQYF.

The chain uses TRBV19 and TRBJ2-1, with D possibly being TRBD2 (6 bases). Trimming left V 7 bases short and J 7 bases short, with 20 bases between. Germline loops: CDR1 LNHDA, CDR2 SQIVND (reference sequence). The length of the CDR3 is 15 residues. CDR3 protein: CASTPARLGENEQFF. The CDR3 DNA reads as TGTGCCAGTACCCCCGCCAGACTAGGGGAGAATGAGCAGTTCTTC.

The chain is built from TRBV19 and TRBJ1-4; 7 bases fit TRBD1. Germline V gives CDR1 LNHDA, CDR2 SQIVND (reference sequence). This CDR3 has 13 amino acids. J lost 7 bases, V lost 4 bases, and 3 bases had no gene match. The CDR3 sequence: CASSRAGGEKLFF. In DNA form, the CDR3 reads TGTGCCAGTAGTAGGGCAGGGGGTGAAAAACTGTTTTTT.

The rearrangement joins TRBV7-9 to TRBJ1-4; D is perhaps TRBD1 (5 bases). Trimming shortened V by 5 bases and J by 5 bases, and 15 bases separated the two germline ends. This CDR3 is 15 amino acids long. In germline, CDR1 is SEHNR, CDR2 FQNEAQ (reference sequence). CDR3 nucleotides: TGTGCCAGCAGCACGCATCGGGGGGACAATGAAAAACTGTTTTTT. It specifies CASSTHRGDNEKLFF.